Below are 14 T cell receptor beta chains sequenced from a single sample in a study of identical twins. TCRdb called the 5' RACE reads again in MiXCR, with one record for every CDR3 protein. The sample has about 210,000 distinct CDR3 sequences, about a tenth seen once. The sample was memory (CD45RO+) T cells sorted from blood. Receptors were obtained from a woman under 30 in good health.

The rearrangement uses TRBV27 and TRBJ2-5; 7 bases are a match to TRBD2. Germline CDR1 is MNHEY and CDR2 is SMNVEV (reference sequence). The junction had 8 bases not matched to a gene; V was cut back by 3 bases and J by 1 base. This CDR3 has 16 amino acids. Here the CDR3 reads CASSFLRRGFQETQYF. CDR3 nucleotide sequence: TGTGCCAGCAGTTTCCTTCGGCGGGGGTTCCAAGAGACCCAGTACTTC.

This clonotype was counted many times. The chain carries TRBV7-2 and TRBJ2-7; either TRBD1 or TRBD2 may fit D (6 bases each). Trimming took off 10 bases at V and 4 bases at J, with 17 bases between the two ends. CDR3 length equals 13 residues. Germline V lookup: CDR1 SGHTA, CDR2 FQGNSA. The DNA of the CDR3 is TGTGCCACCGCCGAGGGGGGAATATACGAGCAGTACTTC. Translated, it gives CATAEGGIYEQYF.

This clonotype has at least ten counts. J is TRBJ2-1 and V is TRBV5-1; D may be TRBD2 (6 bases). The CDR3 length is 14 residues. The V gene lost 1 base and the J gene lost 4 bases, with 9 bases spanning the gap. Per the germline V gene, CDR1 is SGHRS and CDR2 is YFSETQ. CDR3 amino acids: CASSLYGRYNEQFF. The CDR3, as DNA: TGCGCCAGCAGCTTGTACGGGAGATACAATGAGCAGTTCTTC.

In this sample, this clonotype turned up a few times. V is TRBV5-1 and J is TRBJ2-7; D perhaps matches TRBD2 (6 bases). The V and J ends lost 5 bases and 2 bases respectively, with 11 bases between them. The CDR3 is 13 amino acids. Per germline, CDR1 SGHRS and CDR2 YFSETQ. The CDR3 spells CASSERAAYEQYF. The DNA of the CDR3 is TGCGCCAGCAGTGAGCGGGCCGCCTACGAGCAGTACTTC. The whole variable domain, filled in from reference TRBV5-1 and TRBJ2-7, reads KAGVTQTPRYLIKTRGQQVTLSCSPISGHRSVSWYQQTPGQGLQFLFEYFSETQRNKGNFPGRFSGRQFSNSRSEMNVSTLELGDSALYLCASSERAAYEQYFGPGTRLTVT.

This clonotype was recorded at least ten times. The V call is TRBV10-3, the J call TRBJ2-1; D may correspond to TRBD1 or TRBD2 (5 bases each). From germline, CDR1 is ENHRY and CDR2 SYGVKD. This CDR3 contains 15 residues. The V and J ends lost 2 bases and 0 bases respectively, with 8 bases between them. CDR3 in DNA: TGTGCCATCAGTGAGGGGGGATACTCCTACAATGAGCAGTTCTTC. Protein sequence: CAISEGGYSYNEQFF.

This chain links TRBV2 with TRBJ1-6, with D tentatively TRBD1 (5 bases). The CDR3 length is 15 residues. The ends were cut back, 0 bases at V and 10 bases at J, with 13 bases in the middle. CDR1 and CDR2 from the germline V gene are SNHLY and FYNNEI. The CDR3 sequence is CASSEAGTAGSPLHF. The CDR3 coding sequence is TGTGCCAGCAGTGAAGCCGGGACCGCCGGGTCACCCCTCCACTTT.

The CDR3 nucleotides read TGCAGTGCGCCCTCGAGCTTCGAGGCCGTTTCACCCCTCCACTTT. This sequence encodes CSAPSSFEAVSPLHF. The chain joins TRBV20-1 to TRBJ1-6; D ambiguous. The CDR3 covers 15 residues. V lost 6 bases and J lost 9, with 21 bases in between. The germline V gene has CDR1 DFQATT and CDR2 SNEGSKA (reference sequence).

The V and J genes are TRBV6-2 or TRBV6-3 and TRBJ2-1; D is uncertain. The germline V and J ends were trimmed by 2 bases and 5 bases, with 10 bases remaining between them. Germline V gene lookup returns CDR1 MNHEY and CDR2 SVGEGT. This CDR3 is built from 14 residues. The CDR3 DNA is TGTGCCAGCAGTTACAGGGCCCGGAACAATGAGCAGTTCTTC. Protein sequence: CASSYRARNNEQFF.

This clonotype was counted ten times or more. This chain uses TRBV3-1 with TRBJ2-3, with a tentative D call TRBD1 (5 bases). The germline V and J ends were trimmed by 2 bases and 7 bases, with 10 bases remaining between them. Germline V CDR1 and CDR2: LGHDT, YNNKEL (reference sequence). The CDR3 spans 13 residues. CDR3 in DNA: TGTGCCAGCAGCCAATACCAGGGAAATACGCAGTATTTT. Translation: CASSQYQGNTQYF.

This clonotype was counted between two and nine times. The chain is built from TRBV13 and TRBJ2-1; 7 positions match TRBD1. J was trimmed by 4 bases and V by 5 bases; bases with no gene match: 11. Germline-derived CDR1 and CDR2 are PRHDT and FYEKMQ (reference sequence). This CDR3 contains 16 residues. DNA of the CDR3: TGTGCCAGCAGCCCGCGACAGGGTCGAGGGTACAATGAGCAGTTCTTC. Its protein is CASSPRQGRGYNEQFF.

The chain has TRBV19 and TRBJ2-6; no clear D. This CDR3 contains 18 residues. Germline V gene data show CDR1 as LNHDA and CDR2 as SQIVND (reference sequence). The V end lost 3 bases, the J end lost 4 bases, and 19 bases lay between the germline ends. The CDR3 DNA reads TGTGCCAGTAGTATCCGAAACCCATACCTCTCGGGGGCCAACGTCCTGACTTTC. This codes for CASSIRNPYLSGANVLTF.

This clonotype appeared a few times. The rearrangement uses TRBV5-5 and TRBJ2-1, with D possibly matching TRBD1 (6 bases). This CDR3 has 14 amino acids. The germline gives CDR1 SGHKS, CDR2 YYEKEE (reference sequence). V dropped 4 bases and J dropped 8 bases, with 16 bases sitting between them. The CDR3 bases are TGTGCCAGCAGCCAAACTCAGGGGAGAGATGAGCAGTTCTTC. Translated, it gives CASSQTQGRDEQFF.

The chain carries TRBV6-1 and TRBJ1-2; D is undetermined. This CDR3 has 15 residues. Trimming removed 1 base at V and 4 bases at J, with 13 bases between. The V gene's germline CDR1 is MNHNS and CDR2 SASEGT. The CDR3 nucleotides are TGTGCCAGCAGTGAAGGCCAGACCTATCTCTATGGCTACACCTTC. It codes for CASSEGQTYLYGYTF.

The chain links TRBV10-3 to TRBJ2-7, with 14 bases fitting TRBD2. This CDR3 has 17 residues. With 4 bases clipped from V and 1 base from J, the junction kept 6 bases outside the gene matches. Looked up from germline, CDR1 is ENHRY and CDR2 is SYGVKD. CDR3 nucleotide sequence: TGTGCCATCAGTGTAGGGACTAGCGGGAGTGGGTCCTACGAGCAGTACTTC. It yields the protein CAISVGTSGSGSYEQYF.